Each of the 24 T cell receptor beta chains below was sequenced from the same sample in a study of cytomegalovirus exposure and HLA in healthy donors (dated by TCRdb to 2016 to 2017). To prepare the library, the immunoSEQ multiplex PCR assay was applied. For the multiplex PCR, a mixture combining 60 forward primers for TCR Vbeta segments and 13 reverse primers for TCR Jbeta segments was used. Imported from immuneACCESS, the table was reduced by TCRdb to in-frame sequences with V and J called. These copies leave out some clones; in studies compared against another copy, an unresolved V gene accounts for under half, and the cause of the remainder is not known. For this sample the table gives 150,000 to 200,000 clones, of which approximately 84% were detected only once. Jointly, the top ten make up roughly 6% of the sample. The sample comprised PBMCs. The receptors come from a woman aged 25 to 39 in good health and CMV-seropositive.

The chain uses TRBV5-1 and TRBJ1-5; TRBD1 matches at 9 bases. CDR3 length: 15 residues. Germline CDR1 reads SGHRS; CDR2 reads YFSETQ. V was pared by 0 bases and J by 5 bases, with 3 bases of the junction left unmatched. This chain's CDR3 is CASSLGQGGYQPQHF. The CDR3 DNA reads TGCGCCAGCAGCTTGGGACAGGGGGGTTATCAGCCCCAGCATTTT.

This rearrangement joins TRBV29-1 to TRBJ1-2; possibly TRBD1 for D (5 bases). V gave up 5 bases and J gave up 4 bases, with 14 bases separating them. Germline V gene sequence: CDR1 SQVTM, CDR2 ANQGSEA. CDR3 size: 13 residues. CDR3 in DNA: TGCAGCGTTCCCGGGACTGACATCTATGGCTACACCTTC. This codes for CSVPGTDIYGYTF.

J is TRBJ1-5 and V is TRBV21-1. TRBV21-1 is a listed pseudogene. The CDR3 consists of 16 residues. The CDR3 nucleotides read TGTGCCAGCAGCAAAGTATATCCGGGGAAGGACCAGCCCCAGCATTTT. This encodes CASSKVYPGKDQPQHF.

The DNA of the CDR3 is TGCGCCAGCAGCTTGGAACCTAGTCGCGGTGAGCAGTTCTTC. Protein product: CASSLEPSRGEQFF. The chain uses TRBV5-1 and TRBJ2-1, with D unresolved. Germline CDR1 and CDR2: SGHRS and YFSETQ. The V and J ends lost 0 bases and 9 bases respectively, with 13 bases between them. The CDR3 contains 14 residues.

The V and J genes are TRBV4-2 and TRBJ2-1; D remains unclear. This CDR3 has 12 residues. V gave up 3 bases and J gave up 7 bases, with 7 bases separating them. Germline V gives CDR1 LGHNA, CDR2 YNFKEQ. The CDR3 coding sequence is TGTGCCAGCAGCCAGTCGGGTAATGAGCAGTTCTTC. It codes for CASSQSGNEQFF.

This clone was found a few times. The V gene is TRBV28, the J gene TRBJ1-1; possibly TRBD1 for D (5 bases). The ends were cut back, 7 bases at V and 5 bases at J, with 17 bases in the middle. The germline V gene has CDR1 MDHEN and CDR2 SYDVKM. CDR3 length: 14 amino acids. CDR3 bases: TGTGCCAGCACCATAGTTGGGGGGACGACTGAAGCTTTCTTT. Its translation: CASTIVGGTTEAFF.

The count of this clone is one. CDR3 coding DNA: TGCGCCAGCAGCCCAGGACTAGCGGGGATCTCCTACGAGCAGTACTTC. This encodes CASSPGLAGISYEQYF. The gene calls are TRBV5-1 and TRBJ2-7, with 12 positions matching TRBD2. Germline V gives CDR1 SGHRS, CDR2 YFSETQ. This CDR3 spans 16 amino acids. The J segment lost 0 bases and the V segment lost 4 bases, leaving 5 bases of the junction unmatched.

This chain connects TRBV5-4 to TRBJ1-1, with D possibly being TRBD1 (6 bases). V was cut by 3 bases and J by 4 bases, with 13 bases left in between. Germline V CDR1 and CDR2: SGHNT, YYREEE (reference sequence). CDR3 length: 14 amino acids. In DNA form, the CDR3 reads TGTGCCAGCAGCTCCCGAGGGGGAGCCACTGAAGCTTTCTTT. Protein: CASSSRGGATEAFF.

This chain joins TRBV7-6 and TRBJ1-1, with 7 bases fitting TRBD1. Unmatched junction bases numbered 5, after V lost 5 bases and J lost 2 bases. Germline V gene sequence: CDR1 SGHVS, CDR2 FNYEAQ. The CDR3 runs 14 residues. In DNA, the CDR3 is TGTGCCAGCAGCGACAGGGTAGGCAACACTGAAGCTTTCTTT. Translated: CASSDRVGNTEAFF.

The chain uses TRBV10-3 and TRBJ1-2; the D is unclear. With 7 bases removed from V and 8 bases from J, the gap between germline ends came to 14 bases. Per germline, CDR1 ENHRY and CDR2 SYGVKD. The CDR3 covers 12 residues. The CDR3 DNA sequence: TGTGCCATCAAAGAGCCCGCTCGGGGCTACACCTTC. It translates to CAIKEPARGYTF.

This clone was observed a handful of times. This chain links TRBV7-9 with TRBJ2-7, with 7 nucleotides matching TRBD2. The CDR3 is 14 residues long. Trimming at V came to 5 bases and at J to 7 bases, leaving 11 bases not matched to a gene. Germline V CDR1 and CDR2: SEHNR, FQNEAQ (reference sequence). As DNA, the CDR3 is TGTGCCAGCAGCGTTGTAGCGGGCCAGTGGGAGCAGTACTTC. Translated: CASSVVAGQWEQYF. The full variable domain, completed using reference TRBV7-9 and TRBJ2-7, is DTGVSQNPRHKITKRGQNVTFRCDPISEHNRLYWYRQTLGQGPEFLTYFQNEAQLEKSRLLSDRFSAERPKGSFSTLEIQRTEQGDSAMYLCASSVVAGQWEQYFGPGTRLTVT.

This clone has only a few counts. The V gene is TRBV2, the J gene TRBJ1-3; no definite D call. This CDR3 has 13 amino acids. The germline gives CDR1 SNHLY, CDR2 FYNNEI. V shed 9 bases and J shed 0 bases, with 9 bases lying between them. CDR3 sequence reads: CASKDYSGNTIYF. In nucleotides, the CDR3 is TGTGCCAGTAAGGACTACTCTGGAAACACCATATATTTT.

The V gene is TRBV5-1, the J gene TRBJ1-4, with 7 bases fitting TRBD1. V was clipped by 7 bases and J by 5 bases; unmatched bases: 5. Germline V gene sequence: CDR1 SGHRS, CDR2 YFSETQ. This CDR3 spans 13 amino acids. CDR3 amino acids: CASRGQPNEKLFF. In DNA, the CDR3 is TGCGCCAGCCGGGGACAGCCGAATGAAAAACTGTTTTTT.

V gene TRBV11-3 combines with J gene TRBJ2-2; tentatively, D is TRBD2 (6 bases). CDR1 is SGHNT, CDR2 YENEEA, per germline. V lost 5 bases and J 4 bases, leaving 20 bases between the germline ends. The CDR3 spans 17 residues. The DNA for the CDR3 is TGTGCCAGCAGCCCGACTCGGGGGACCCGGAGCACCGGGGAGCTGTTTTTT. Its protein is CASSPTRGTRSTGELFF.

The chain is built from TRBV13 and TRBJ2-7, with 8 bases lining up with TRBD1. The CDR3 is made up of 13 amino acids. CDR1 is PRHDT, CDR2 FYEKMQ, per germline (reference sequence). Trimming took 5 bases from V and 7 from J; bases not matched to a gene: 7. The CDR3 DNA sequence: TGTGCCAGCAGCGGGCAGGGGGCAAGGGAGCAGTACTTC. Amino acid sequence: CASSGQGAREQYF.

The DNA of the CDR3 is TGCGCCAGCAGCTTCAGGACAGGGATCTACGAGCAGTACTTC. Translating gives CASSFRTGIYEQYF. This rearrangement joins TRBV5-1 to TRBJ2-7; the match to TRBD1 covers 8 bases. The germline V gene encodes CDR1 SGHRS and CDR2 YFSETQ. The CDR3 covers 14 residues. Trimming at V came to 2 bases and at J to 3 bases, leaving 4 bases not matched to a gene.

The chain combines TRBV11-2 with TRBJ1-1, with a weak D call TRBD1 (6 bases). Germline V gene sequence: CDR1 SGHAT, CDR2 FQNNGV. This CDR3 is built from 11 residues. V lost 3 bases, J lost 9 bases, and 8 bases lay in between. The CDR3 sequence is CASSLQGKAFF. CDR3 nucleotide sequence: TGTGCCAGCAGCTTGCAGGGGAAAGCTTTCTTT.

The rearrangement uses TRBV7-9 and TRBJ2-5; 10 nucleotides align to TRBD2. The V gene end was trimmed by 4 bases and the J gene end by 4 bases; junction bases not matched to a gene: 15. The CDR3 spans 18 residues. Looked up from germline, CDR1 is SEHNR and CDR2 is FQNEAQ (reference sequence). CDR3 sequence: CASSSSLGASGSLETQYF. Written as DNA, the CDR3 is TGTGCCAGCAGCTCGTCACTAGGGGCTAGCGGGAGCCTAGAGACCCAGTACTTC.

The rearrangement links TRBV7-8 to TRBJ1-2; D might be TRBD1 (5 bases). The CDR3 is 14 amino acids. Germline V gives CDR1 SGHVS, CDR2 FQNEAQ. With 4 bases removed from V and 4 bases from J, the gap between germline ends came to 13 bases. CDR3 sequence: CASSSAGGAYGYTF. Written as DNA, the CDR3 is TGTGCCAGCAGCTCAGCGGGTGGGGCCTATGGCTACACCTTC.

This clone has just one count. The V gene is TRBV6-5, the J gene TRBJ1-3, with 8 bases that match TRBD1. The germline CDR1 and CDR2 sequences are MNHEY and SVGAGI. Germline trimming cut 7 bases from V and 4 bases from J; bases unmatched to any gene: 6. CDR3 length: 14 amino acids. The CDR3 DNA is TGTGCCAGCACGCAGGGGGCGCGAGGAAACACCATATATTTT. Translating gives CASTQGARGNTIYF.

There are a few counts of this clone. CDR3: CASSQDMGRGITDTQYF. In DNA, the CDR3 is TGTGCCAGCAGCCAAGACATGGGCAGGGGTATCACAGATACGCAGTATTTT. This sequence joins TRBV4-2 and TRBJ2-3; D may be TRBD1 (6 bases). Germline loops: CDR1 LGHNA, CDR2 YNFKEQ. The CDR3 covers 17 residues. V lost 0 bases to trimming and J lost 2 bases, with 15 bases between them.

This clone appeared many times. The genes are TRBV6-6 and TRBJ1-1; perhaps TRBD1 as D (6 bases). The CDR3 has 11 residues. Germline V gene sequence: CDR1 MNHNY, CDR2 SVGAGI (reference sequence). Trimming removed 8 bases from V and 5 bases from J, with 9 bases in between. The CDR3 protein is CASDRFTEAFF. DNA of the CDR3: TGTGCCAGCGACAGGTTTACTGAAGCTTTCTTT.

The rearrangement uses TRBV6-1 and TRBJ2-3; maybe TRBD1 (5 bases). Trimming removed 8 bases at V and 1 base at J, with 10 bases between. The germline gives CDR1 MNHNS, CDR2 SASEGT. The CDR3 spans 13 residues. CDR3 DNA sequence: TGTGCCAGCGAAAGGGGCCGCACAGATACGCAGTATTTT. Translation: CASERGRTDTQYF.

The CDR3 region has the DNA TGTGCCACCAGCAGAGGAGACAGGGGGGACTATGGCTACACCTTC. Translation: CATSRGDRGDYGYTF. The chain couples TRBV15 to TRBJ1-2; TRBD1 aligns across 9 bases. Germline CDR1 LNHNV, CDR2 YYDKDF (reference sequence). The CDR3 totals 15 residues. With 1 base clipped from V and 3 bases from J, the junction kept 3 bases outside the gene matches.